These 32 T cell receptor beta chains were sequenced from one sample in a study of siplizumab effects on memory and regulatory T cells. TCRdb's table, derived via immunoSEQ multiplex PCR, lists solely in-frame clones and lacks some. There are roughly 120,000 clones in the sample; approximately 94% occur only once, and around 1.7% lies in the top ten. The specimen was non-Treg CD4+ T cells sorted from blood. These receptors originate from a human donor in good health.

The CDR3 spells CATSRGWGSSYEQYF. The CDR3 coding sequence is TGTGCCACCAGCAGAGGATGGGGGAGCTCCTACGAGCAGTACTTC. V gene TRBV15 combines with J gene TRBJ2-7; D is possibly TRBD1 or TRBD2 (5 bases each). Per germline, CDR1 LNHNV and CDR2 YYDKDF (reference sequence). The CDR3 is 15 residues long. Deletions cut 1 base from V and 0 bases from J, with 10 bases between.

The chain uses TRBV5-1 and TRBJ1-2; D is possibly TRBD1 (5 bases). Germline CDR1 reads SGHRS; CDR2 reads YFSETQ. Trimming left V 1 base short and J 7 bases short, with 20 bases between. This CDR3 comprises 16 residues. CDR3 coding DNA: TGCGCCAGCAGCTTGTTCCCGGGGCAAGCGGGAGGTGGCTACACCTTC. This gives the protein CASSLFPGQAGGGYTF.

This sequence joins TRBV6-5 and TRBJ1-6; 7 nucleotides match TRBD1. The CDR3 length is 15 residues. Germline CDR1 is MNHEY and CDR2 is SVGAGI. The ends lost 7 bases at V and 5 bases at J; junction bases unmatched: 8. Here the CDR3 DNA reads TGTGCCAGCACCCCAGGGGGGTTCGATAATTCACCCCTCCACTTT. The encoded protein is CASTPGGFDNSPLHF.

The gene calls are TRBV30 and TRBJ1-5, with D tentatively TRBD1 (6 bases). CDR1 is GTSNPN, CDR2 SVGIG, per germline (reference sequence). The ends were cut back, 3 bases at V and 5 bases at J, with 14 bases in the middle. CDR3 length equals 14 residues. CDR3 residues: CAWSSDRRDQPQHF. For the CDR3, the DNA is TGTGCCTGGAGCTCCGACAGGCGTGATCAGCCCCAGCATTTT.

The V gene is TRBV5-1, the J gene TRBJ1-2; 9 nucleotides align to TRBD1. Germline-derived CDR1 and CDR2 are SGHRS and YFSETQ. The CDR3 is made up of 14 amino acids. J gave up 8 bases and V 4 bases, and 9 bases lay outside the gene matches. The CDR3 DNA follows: TGCGCCAGCAGCGGGGGACAGGGCAGTGAGGGCTACACCTTC. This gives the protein CASSGGQGSEGYTF.

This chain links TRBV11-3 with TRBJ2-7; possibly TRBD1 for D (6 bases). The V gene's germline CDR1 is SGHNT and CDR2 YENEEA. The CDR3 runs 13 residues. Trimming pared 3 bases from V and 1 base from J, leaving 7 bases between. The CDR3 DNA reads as TGTGCCAGCAGCTTCAGGGGATCCTACGAGCAGTACTTC. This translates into CASSFRGSYEQYF. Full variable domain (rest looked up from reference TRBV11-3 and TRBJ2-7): EAGVVQSPRYKIIEKKQPVAFWCNPISGHNTLYWYLQNLGQGPELLIRYENEEAVDDSQLPKDRFSAERLKGVDSTLKIQPAELGDSAVYLCASSFRGSYEQYFGPGTRLTVT.

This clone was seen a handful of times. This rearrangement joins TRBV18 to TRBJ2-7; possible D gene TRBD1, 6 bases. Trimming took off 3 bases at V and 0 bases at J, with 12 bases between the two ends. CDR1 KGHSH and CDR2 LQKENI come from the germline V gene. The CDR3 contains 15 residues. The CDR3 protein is CASSPETGPSYEQYF. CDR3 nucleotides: TGTGCCAGCTCACCTGAAACAGGGCCCTCCTACGAGCAGTACTTC.

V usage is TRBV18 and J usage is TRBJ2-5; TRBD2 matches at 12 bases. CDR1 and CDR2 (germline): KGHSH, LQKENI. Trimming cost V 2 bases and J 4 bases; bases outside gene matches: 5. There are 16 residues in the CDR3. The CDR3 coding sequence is TGTGCCAGCTCACCATGGACTAGCGGGGAATTAGAGACCCAGTACTTC. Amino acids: CASSPWTSGELETQYF. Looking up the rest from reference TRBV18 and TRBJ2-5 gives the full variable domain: NAGVMQNPRHLVRRRGQEARLRCSPMKGHSHVYWYRQLPEEGLKFMVYLQKENIIDESGMPKERFSAEFPKEGPSILRIQQVVRGDSAAYFCASSPWTSGELETQYFGPGTRLLVL.

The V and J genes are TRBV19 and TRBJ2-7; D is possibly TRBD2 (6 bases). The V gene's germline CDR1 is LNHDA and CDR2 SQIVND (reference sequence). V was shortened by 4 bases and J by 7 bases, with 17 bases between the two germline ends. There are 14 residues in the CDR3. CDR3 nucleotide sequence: TGTGCCAGTAGTACCTCCCAGGGAGGTGGGGAGCAGTACTTC. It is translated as CASSTSQGGGEQYF.

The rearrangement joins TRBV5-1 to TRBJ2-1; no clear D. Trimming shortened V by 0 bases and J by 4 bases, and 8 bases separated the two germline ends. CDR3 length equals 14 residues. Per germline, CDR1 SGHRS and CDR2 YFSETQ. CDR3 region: CASSLAAAYNEQFF. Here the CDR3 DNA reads TGCGCCAGCAGCTTGGCGGCAGCATACAATGAGCAGTTCTTC.

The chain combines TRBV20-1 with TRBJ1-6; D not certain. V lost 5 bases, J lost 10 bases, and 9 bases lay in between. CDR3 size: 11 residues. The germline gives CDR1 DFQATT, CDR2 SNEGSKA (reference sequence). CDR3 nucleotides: TGCAGTGCTCGGGGTGGGTCACCCCTCCACTTT. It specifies CSARGGSPLHF.

The CDR3 region is CASSQGQGAGTGELFF. CDR3 DNA sequence: TGTGCCAGCAGCCAGGGACAGGGGGCGGGAACCGGGGAGCTGTTTTTT. The V call is TRBV2, the J call TRBJ2-2; 12 bases match TRBD1. Unmatched junction bases numbered 7, after V lost 6 bases and J lost 5 bases. From germline, CDR1 is SNHLY and CDR2 FYNNEI. The CDR3 sequence is 16 residues long.

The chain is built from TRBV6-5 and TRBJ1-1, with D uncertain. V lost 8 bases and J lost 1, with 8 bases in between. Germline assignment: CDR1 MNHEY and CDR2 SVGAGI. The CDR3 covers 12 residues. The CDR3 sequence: CASAGPNTEAFF. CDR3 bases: TGTGCCAGCGCCGGACCGAACACTGAAGCTTTCTTT.

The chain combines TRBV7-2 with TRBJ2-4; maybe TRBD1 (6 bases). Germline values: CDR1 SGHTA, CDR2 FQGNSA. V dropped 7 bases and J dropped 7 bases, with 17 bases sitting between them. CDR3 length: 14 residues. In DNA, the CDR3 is TGTGCCAGCACCCTCCCCCGGCAGGGGAACATTCAGTACTTC. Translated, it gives CASTLPRQGNIQYF.

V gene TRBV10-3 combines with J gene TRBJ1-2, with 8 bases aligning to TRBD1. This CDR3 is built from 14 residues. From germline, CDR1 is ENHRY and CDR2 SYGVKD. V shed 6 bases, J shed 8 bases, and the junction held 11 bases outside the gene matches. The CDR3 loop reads CAIRKTGEQIGYTF. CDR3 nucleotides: TGTGCCATCAGAAAGACAGGGGAACAAATAGGCTACACCTTC.

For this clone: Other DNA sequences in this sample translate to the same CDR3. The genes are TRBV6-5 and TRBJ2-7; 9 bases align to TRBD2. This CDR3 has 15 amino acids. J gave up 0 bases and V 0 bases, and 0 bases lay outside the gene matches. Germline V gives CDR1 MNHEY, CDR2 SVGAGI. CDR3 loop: CASSYSLAGSYEQYF. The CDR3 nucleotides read TGTGCCAGCAGTTACTCACTAGCGGGCTCCTACGAGCAGTACTTC.

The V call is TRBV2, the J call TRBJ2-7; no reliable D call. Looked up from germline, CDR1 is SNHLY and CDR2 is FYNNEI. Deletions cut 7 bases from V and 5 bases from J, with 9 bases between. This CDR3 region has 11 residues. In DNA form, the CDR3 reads TGTGCCAGCACCCCTAACCACGAGCAGTACTTC. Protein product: CASTPNHEQYF.

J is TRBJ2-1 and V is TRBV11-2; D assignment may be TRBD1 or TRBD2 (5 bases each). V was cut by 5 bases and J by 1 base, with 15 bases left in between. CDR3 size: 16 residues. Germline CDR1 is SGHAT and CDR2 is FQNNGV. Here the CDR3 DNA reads TGTGCCAGCAGCCCTTGGGGGACGCGTTCCTACAATGAGCAGTTCTTC. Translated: CASSPWGTRSYNEQFF.

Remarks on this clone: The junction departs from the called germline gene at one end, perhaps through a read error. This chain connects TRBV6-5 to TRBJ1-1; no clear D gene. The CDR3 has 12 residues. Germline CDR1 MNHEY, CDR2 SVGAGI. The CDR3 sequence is CASTSSRAEVLF. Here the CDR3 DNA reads TGTGCCAGCACCTCATCCCGGGCTGAAGTTCTCTTT.

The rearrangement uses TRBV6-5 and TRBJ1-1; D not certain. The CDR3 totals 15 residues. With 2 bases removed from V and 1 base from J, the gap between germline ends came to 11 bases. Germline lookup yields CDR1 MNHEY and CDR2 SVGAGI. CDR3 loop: CASSYDGLSNTEAFF. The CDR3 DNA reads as TGTGCCAGCAGTTACGACGGACTATCGAACACTGAAGCTTTCTTT.

CDR3 sequence reads: CASSSARVVIQETQYF. The CDR3 region has the DNA TGCGCCAGCAGCTCTGCTAGGGTAGTAATCCAAGAGACCCAGTACTTC. The chain uses TRBV5-1 and TRBJ2-5; D unclear. The CDR3 spans 16 residues. Per germline, CDR1 SGHRS and CDR2 YFSETQ. Trimming stripped 3 bases from V and 1 base from J, with 16 bases between.

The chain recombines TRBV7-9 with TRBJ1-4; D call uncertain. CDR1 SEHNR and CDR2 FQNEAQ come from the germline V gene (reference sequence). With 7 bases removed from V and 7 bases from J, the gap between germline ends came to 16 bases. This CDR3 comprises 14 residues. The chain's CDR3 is CASTIQASREKLFF. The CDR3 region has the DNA TGTGCCAGCACCATCCAGGCCTCCCGTGAAAAACTGTTTTTT.

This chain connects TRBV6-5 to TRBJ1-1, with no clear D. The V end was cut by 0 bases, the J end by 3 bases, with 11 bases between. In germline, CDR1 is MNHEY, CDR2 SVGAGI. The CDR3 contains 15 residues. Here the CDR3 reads CASSYSNRGDTEAFF. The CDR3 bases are TGTGCCAGCAGTTACTCGAATCGGGGAGACACTGAAGCTTTCTTT.

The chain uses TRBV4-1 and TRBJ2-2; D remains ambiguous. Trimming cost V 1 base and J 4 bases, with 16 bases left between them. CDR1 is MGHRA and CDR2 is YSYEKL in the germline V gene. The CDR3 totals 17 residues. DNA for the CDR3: TGCGCCAGCAGCCAAGGGGTATTGGGGTTCGGCACCGGGGAGCTGTTTTTT. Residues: CASSQGVLGFGTGELFF.

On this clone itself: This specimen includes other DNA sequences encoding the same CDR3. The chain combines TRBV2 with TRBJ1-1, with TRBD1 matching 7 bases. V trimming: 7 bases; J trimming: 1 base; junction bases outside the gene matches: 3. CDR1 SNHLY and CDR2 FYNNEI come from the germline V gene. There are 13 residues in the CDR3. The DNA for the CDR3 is TGTGCCAGCATCAGGACAGGGAACACTGAAGCTTTCTTT. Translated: CASIRTGNTEAFF.

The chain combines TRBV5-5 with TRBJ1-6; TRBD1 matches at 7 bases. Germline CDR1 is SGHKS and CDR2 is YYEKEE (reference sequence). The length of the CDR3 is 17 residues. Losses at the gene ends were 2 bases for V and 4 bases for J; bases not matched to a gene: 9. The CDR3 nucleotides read TGTGCCAGCAGCTTATACATAGACAGGGATTATAATTCACCCCTCCACTTT. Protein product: CASSLYIDRDYNSPLHF.

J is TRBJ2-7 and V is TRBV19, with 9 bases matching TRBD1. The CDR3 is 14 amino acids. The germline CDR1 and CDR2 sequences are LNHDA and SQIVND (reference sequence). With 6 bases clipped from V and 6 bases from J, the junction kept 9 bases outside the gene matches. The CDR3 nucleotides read TGTGCCAGTAGCCAACAGGGGGCGGGGTCCGAGCAGTACTTC. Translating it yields CASSQQGAGSEQYF.

DNA for the CDR3: TGTGCCAGCAGCAAAGCAGGACAAGGGCGGGAGGCCTACGAGCAGTACTTC. Protein sequence: CASSKAGQGREAYEQYF. V is TRBV21-1 and J is TRBJ2-7; the listed D gene, TRBD2, was not tested against the DNA. TRBV21-1 corresponds to a pseudogene. The CDR3 contains 17 residues.

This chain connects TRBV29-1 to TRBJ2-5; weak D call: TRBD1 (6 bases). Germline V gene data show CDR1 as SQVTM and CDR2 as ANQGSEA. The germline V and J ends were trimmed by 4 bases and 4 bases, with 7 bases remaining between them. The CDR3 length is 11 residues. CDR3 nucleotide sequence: TGCAGCGTTGGCAGGGGAGAGACCCAGTACTTC. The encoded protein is CSVGRGETQYF.

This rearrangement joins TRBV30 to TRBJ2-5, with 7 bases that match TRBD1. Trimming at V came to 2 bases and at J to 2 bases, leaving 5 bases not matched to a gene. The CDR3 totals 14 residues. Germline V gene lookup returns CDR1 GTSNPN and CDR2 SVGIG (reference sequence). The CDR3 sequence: CAWSRRDRQETQYF. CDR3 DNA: TGTGCCTGGAGTCGACGGGACAGACAAGAGACCCAGTACTTC.

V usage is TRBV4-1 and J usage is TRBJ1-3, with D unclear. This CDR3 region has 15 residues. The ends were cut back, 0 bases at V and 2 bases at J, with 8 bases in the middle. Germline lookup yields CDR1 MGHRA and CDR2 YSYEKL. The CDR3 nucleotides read TGCGCCAGCAGCCAAGACAAAGGAGCTGGAAACACCATATATTTT. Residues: CASSQDKGAGNTIYF.

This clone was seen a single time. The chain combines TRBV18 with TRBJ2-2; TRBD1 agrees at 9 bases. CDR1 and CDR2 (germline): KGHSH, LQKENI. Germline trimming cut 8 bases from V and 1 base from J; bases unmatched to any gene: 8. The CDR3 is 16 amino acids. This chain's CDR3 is CASALQGAVNTGELFF. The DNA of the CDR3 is TGTGCCAGCGCATTACAGGGGGCTGTGAACACCGGGGAGCTGTTTTTT. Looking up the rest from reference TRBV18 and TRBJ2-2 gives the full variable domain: NAGVMQNPRHLVRRRGQEARLRCSPMKGHSHVYWYRQLPEEGLKFMVYLQKENIIDESGMPKERFSAEFPKEGPSILRIQQVVRGDSAAYFCASALQGAVNTGELFFGEGSRLTVL.